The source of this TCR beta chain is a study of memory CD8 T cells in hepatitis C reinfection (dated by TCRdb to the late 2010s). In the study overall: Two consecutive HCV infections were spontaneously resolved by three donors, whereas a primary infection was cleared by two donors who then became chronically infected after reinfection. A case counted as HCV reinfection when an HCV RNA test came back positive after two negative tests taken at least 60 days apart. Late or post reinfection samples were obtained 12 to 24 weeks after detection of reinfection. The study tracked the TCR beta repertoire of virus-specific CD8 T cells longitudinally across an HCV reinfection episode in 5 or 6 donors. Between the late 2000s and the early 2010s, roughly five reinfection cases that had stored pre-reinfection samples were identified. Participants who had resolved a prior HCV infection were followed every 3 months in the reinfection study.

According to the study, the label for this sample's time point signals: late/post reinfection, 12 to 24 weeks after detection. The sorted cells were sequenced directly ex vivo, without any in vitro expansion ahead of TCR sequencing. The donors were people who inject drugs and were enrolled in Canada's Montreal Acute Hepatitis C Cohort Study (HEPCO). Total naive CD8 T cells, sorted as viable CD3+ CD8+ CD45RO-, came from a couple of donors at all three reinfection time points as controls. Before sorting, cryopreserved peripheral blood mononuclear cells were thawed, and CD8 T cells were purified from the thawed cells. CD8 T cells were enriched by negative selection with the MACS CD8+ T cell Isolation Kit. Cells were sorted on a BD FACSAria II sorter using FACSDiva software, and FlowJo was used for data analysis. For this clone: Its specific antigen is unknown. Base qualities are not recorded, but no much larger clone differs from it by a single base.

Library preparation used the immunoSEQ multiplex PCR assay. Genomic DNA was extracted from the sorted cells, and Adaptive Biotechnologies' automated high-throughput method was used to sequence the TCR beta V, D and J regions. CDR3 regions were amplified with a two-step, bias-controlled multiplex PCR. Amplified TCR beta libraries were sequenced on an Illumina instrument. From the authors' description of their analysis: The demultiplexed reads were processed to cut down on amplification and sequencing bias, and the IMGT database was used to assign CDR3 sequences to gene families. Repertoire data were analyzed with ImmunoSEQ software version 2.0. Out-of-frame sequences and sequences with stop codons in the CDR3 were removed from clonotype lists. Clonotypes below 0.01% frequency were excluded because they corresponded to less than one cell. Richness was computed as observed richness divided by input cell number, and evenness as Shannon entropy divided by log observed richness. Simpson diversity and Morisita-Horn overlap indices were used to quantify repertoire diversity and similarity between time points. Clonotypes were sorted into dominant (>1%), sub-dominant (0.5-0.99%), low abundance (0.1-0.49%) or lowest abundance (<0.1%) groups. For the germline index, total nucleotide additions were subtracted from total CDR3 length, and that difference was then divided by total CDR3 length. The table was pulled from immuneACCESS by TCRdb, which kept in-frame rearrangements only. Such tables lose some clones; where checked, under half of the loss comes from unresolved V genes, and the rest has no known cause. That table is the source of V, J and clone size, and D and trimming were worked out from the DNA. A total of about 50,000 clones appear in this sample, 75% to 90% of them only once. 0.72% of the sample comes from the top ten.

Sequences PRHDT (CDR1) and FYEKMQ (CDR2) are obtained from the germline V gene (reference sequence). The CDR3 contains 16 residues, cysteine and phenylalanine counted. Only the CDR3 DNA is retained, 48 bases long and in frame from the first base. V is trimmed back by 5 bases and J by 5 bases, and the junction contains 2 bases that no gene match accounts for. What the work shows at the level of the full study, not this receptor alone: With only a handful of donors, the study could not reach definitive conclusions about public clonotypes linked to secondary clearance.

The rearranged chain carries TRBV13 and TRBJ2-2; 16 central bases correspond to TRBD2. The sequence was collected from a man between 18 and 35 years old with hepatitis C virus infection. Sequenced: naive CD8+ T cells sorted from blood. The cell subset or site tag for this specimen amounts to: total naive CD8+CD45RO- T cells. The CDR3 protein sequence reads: CASSEGLAGGTGELFF. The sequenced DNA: TGTGCCAGCAGCGAGGGACTAGCGGGAGGGACCGGGGAGCTGTTTTTT.